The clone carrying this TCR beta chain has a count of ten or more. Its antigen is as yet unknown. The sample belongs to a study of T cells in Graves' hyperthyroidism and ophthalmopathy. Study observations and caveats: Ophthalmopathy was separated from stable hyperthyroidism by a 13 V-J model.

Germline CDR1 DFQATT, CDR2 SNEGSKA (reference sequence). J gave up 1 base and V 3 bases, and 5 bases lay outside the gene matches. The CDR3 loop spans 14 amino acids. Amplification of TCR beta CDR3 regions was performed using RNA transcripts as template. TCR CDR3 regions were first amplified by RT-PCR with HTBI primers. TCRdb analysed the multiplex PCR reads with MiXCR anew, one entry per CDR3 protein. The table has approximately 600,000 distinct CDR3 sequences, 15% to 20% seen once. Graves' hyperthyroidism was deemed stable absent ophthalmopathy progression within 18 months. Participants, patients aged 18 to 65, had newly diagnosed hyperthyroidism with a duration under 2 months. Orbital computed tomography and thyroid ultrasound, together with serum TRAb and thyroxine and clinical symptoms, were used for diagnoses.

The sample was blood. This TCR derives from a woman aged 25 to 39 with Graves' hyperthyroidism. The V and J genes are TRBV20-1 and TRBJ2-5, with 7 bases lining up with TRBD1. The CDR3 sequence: CSASIQGLQETQYF. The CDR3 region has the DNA TGCAGTGCTAGTATACAGGGGCTCCAAGAGACCCAGTACTTC.